Following are 2 T cell receptor beta chains from one sample sequenced in a study of blood T cells in healthy people across ages. Next came a second PCR, run for about 7 to 12 cycles, which used a sample-barcoded 5' primer along with a J-beta primer mix. TCRdb ran MiXCR on the 5' RACE reads and lists one entry per CDR3 protein. In the table there are about 680,000 distinct CDR3 sequences, around 48% of which are singletons. The sample consisted of blood. The receptors here all came from a woman aged 60-70 years in good health.

The V call is TRBV20-1, the J call TRBJ2-7; TRBD1 or TRBD2 may be the D gene (5 bases each). The V end was cut by 3 bases, the J end by 0 bases, with 12 bases between. The CDR3 spans 14 residues. Looked up from germline, CDR1 is DFQATT and CDR2 is SNEGSKA (reference sequence). CDR3 nucleotides: TGCAGTGCTAGCGGGGACCGTAGCTCCTACGAGCAGTACTTC. Translated: CSASGDRSSYEQYF.

The chain combines TRBV20-1 with TRBJ1-6; D possibly corresponds to TRBD1 (6 bases). V lost 3 bases and J lost 7, with 16 bases in between. Per the germline V gene, CDR1 is DFQATT and CDR2 is SNEGSKA (reference sequence). The CDR3 runs to 15 residues. Written as DNA, the CDR3 is TGCAGTGCTAGCCCGGAGGGGGTAGGAAATTCACCCCTCCACTTT. Protein product: CSASPEGVGNSPLHF.